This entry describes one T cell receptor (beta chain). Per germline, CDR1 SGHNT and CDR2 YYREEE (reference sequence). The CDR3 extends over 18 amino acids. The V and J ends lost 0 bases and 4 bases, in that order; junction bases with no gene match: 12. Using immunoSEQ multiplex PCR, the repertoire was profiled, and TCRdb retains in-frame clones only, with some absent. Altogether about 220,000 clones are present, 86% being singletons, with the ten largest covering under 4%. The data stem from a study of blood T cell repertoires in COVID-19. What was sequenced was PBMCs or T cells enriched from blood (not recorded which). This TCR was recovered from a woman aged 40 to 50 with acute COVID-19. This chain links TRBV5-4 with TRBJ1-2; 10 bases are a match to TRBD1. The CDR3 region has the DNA TGTGCCAGCAGCTTGGGGTCGGACAGGGGGGCCTCAGTCTATGGCTACACCTTC. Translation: CASSLGSDRGASVYGYTF.